This T cell receptor beta chain was identified during a study of shared clonotypes between healthy human individuals. Whole-study results and caveats: The diversity represented, both genetic and in exposure history, was limited by few donors.

Donors were healthy HIV-negative adults without recently reported acute infections or vaccinations. Points on this clone: Antigen unknown.

The ends were cut back, 6 bases at V and 2 bases at J, with 16 bases in the middle. Germline V lookup: CDR1 MNHNY, CDR2 SVGAGI (reference sequence). The CDR3 consists of 15 residues. The genomic DNA of each subset was split evenly across several immunoSEQ plates. Some clones are missing from TCRdb's copy, which holds only in-frame ones; the method was immunoSEQ multiplex PCR. The sample includes 450,000 to 500,000 clones, around 80% of them seen just once. This clonotype was sampled from a woman aged 40 to 55 in good health. Some clones in this sample may be carry-over from other donors' samples. Sequences were obtained from PBMCs. The rearrangement joins TRBV6-6 to TRBJ1-1; TRBD1 might be the D (5 bases). The CDR3 spells CASRRPGPDNTEAFF. The CDR3, as DNA: TGTGCCAGCAGACGTCCGGGACCGGATAACACTGAAGCTTTCTTT.